This TCR beta chain was identified in a study of cytomegalovirus exposure and HLA in healthy donors. The germline V gene has CDR1 SGDLS and CDR2 YYNGEE. This CDR3 is built from 14 residues. The V end was cut by 2 bases, the J end by 2 bases, with 11 bases between. Turning to this clone: Its antigen is unknown.

PCR involved 60 Vbeta and 13 Jbeta primers. Using immunoSEQ multiplex PCR, the repertoire was profiled, and TCRdb retains in-frame clones only, with some absent. The table shows approximately 150,000 clones, with around 79% occurring only once. Broader study findings: Rates of TCR association differed by HLA locus in a later analysis, with DRB1 highest and HLA-C lowest. For presence/absence analyses, sequencing depth was assumed to be roughly uniform across donors.

Material for sequencing was PBMCs. This clonotype was sampled from a middle-aged man in good health and CMV-seronegative. The gene calls are TRBV9 and TRBJ2-7; a weak D match, TRBD1 (6 bases). The CDR3 bases are TGTGCCAGCAGCGTCGGCAGGGGCCCCTACGAGCAGTACTTC. It codes for CASSVGRGPYEQYF.